These 18 T cell receptor beta chains were all obtained from the same sample, sequenced in a study of cytomegalovirus exposure and HLA in healthy donors. PCR amplification relied on 60 Vbeta primers (plus 13 Jbeta primers). The assay was immunoSEQ multiplex PCR, and TCRdb's table has in-frame clones only and misses some. The sample contains roughly 200,000 clones, roughly four fifths of which appear only once. The sequencing sample was made of PBMCs. These receptors all come from a male donor in good health and CMV-seronegative.

This chain joins TRBV5-1 and TRBJ2-3; 9 bases are shared with TRBD2. Germline V gene data show CDR1 as SGHRS and CDR2 as YFSETQ. V was pared by 1 base and J by 5 bases, with 11 bases of the junction left unmatched. The CDR3 covers 17 residues. This CDR3 is CASSLNSAGGLGDTQYF. The CDR3 bases are TGCGCCAGCAGCTTGAACTCAGCGGGAGGACTCGGAGATACGCAGTATTTT.

V and J are TRBV12-5 and TRBJ2-7; perhaps TRBD2 as D (7 bases). With 0 bases removed from V and 4 bases from J, the gap between germline ends came to 16 bases. Germline CDR1 is LGHNT and CDR2 is FRNRAP. The CDR3 has 16 amino acids. In DNA form, the CDR3 reads TGTGCTAGTGGTTTGGTAGGGGGGGGCAACTCGTACGAGCAGTACTTC. It is translated as CASGLVGGGNSYEQYF.

The chain couples TRBV4-3 to TRBJ2-7; TRBD1 aligns across 10 bases. V gave up 4 bases and J gave up 4 bases; unmatched junction bases: 4. This CDR3 spans 14 amino acids. Germline assignment: CDR1 LGHNA and CDR2 YSLEER. The CDR3 DNA follows: TGCGCCAGCAGCCCCGGGACAGGGGCGTACGAGCAGTACTTC. Amino acids: CASSPGTGAYEQYF.

This clone has only one observation. This chain connects TRBV25-1 to TRBJ1-4; TRBD1 aligns across 9 bases. Germline V gives CDR1 MGHDK, CDR2 SYGVNS. J was trimmed by 8 bases and V by 2 bases; bases with no gene match: 6. The CDR3 is 15 residues long. CDR3 nucleotide sequence: TGTGCCAGCAGTGAACCGGGACAGGGACAGGAAAAACTGTTTTTT. Protein: CASSEPGQGQEKLFF.

The V call is TRBV28, the J call TRBJ2-2; D not certain. The CDR3 runs to 13 residues. With 7 bases removed from V and 0 bases from J, the gap between germline ends came to 6 bases. CDR1 MDHEN and CDR2 SYDVKM come from the germline V gene. The CDR3 DNA reads as TGTGCCAGCAAGCCCACGAACACCGGGGAGCTGTTTTTT. Translated: CASKPTNTGELFF.

This chain connects TRBV28 to TRBJ2-1; 11 positions agree with TRBD2. The CDR3 extends over 16 amino acids. The trim removed 5 bases at V and 5 bases at J, leaving 8 bases unmatched. Germline V gene lookup returns CDR1 MDHEN and CDR2 SYDVKM. The CDR3 protein is CASSIPTSGSHNEQFF. In DNA form, the CDR3 reads TGTGCCAGCAGTATTCCAACTAGCGGGAGCCACAATGAGCAGTTCTTC.

The rearrangement links TRBV27 to TRBJ1-5, with TRBD1 identical over 8 bases. This CDR3 has 14 amino acids. Unmatched junction bases numbered 10, after V lost 5 bases and J lost 10 bases. Germline V gene data show CDR1 as MNHEY and CDR2 as SMNVEV (reference sequence). This CDR3 reads CASSLGTGAQPQHF. The CDR3 DNA sequence: TGTGCCAGCAGTCTAGGGACAGGTGCTCAACCCCAGCATTTT.

This chain's CDR3 is CASSLSGEGYGYTF. The DNA for the CDR3 is TGTGCCAGCAGTTTATCGGGGGAAGGCTATGGCTACACCTTC. The rearrangement joins TRBV28 to TRBJ1-2, with D perhaps matching TRBD1 (5 bases). CDR3 length equals 14 residues. V was trimmed by 1 base and J by 4 bases, leaving 10 bases between them. The V gene's germline CDR1 is MDHEN and CDR2 SYDVKM.

The chain joins TRBV30 to TRBJ2-3; 12 nucleotides align to TRBD2. Per germline, CDR1 GTSNPN and CDR2 SVGIG (reference sequence). V shed 0 bases, J shed 4 bases, and the junction held 11 bases outside the gene matches. There are 18 residues in the CDR3. The CDR3 DNA reads TGTGCCTGGAGTGTGACCCTCCATCTAGCGGGGGGGCCAGATACGCAGTATTTT. It yields the protein CAWSVTLHLAGGPDTQYF.

V is TRBV19 and J is TRBJ2-3; D is uncertain. CDR1 and CDR2 (germline): LNHDA, SQIVND (reference sequence). The CDR3 loop spans 15 amino acids. The V gene lost 3 bases and the J gene lost 0 bases, with 10 bases spanning the gap. CDR3 nucleotides: TGTGCCAGTAGTATTCAGGCCGTTAGCACAGATACGCAGTATTTT. This gives the protein CASSIQAVSTDTQYF.

There are a few counts of this clone. This chain links TRBV2 with TRBJ1-5; 7 bases align to TRBD1. This CDR3 has 16 residues. In germline, CDR1 is SNHLY, CDR2 FYNNEI. The trim removed 6 bases at V and 2 bases at J, leaving 10 bases unmatched. The CDR3 bases are TGTGCCAGCAGCGCGAGTTGGGACAGTCGCAATCAGCCCCAGCATTTT. This gives the protein CASSASWDSRNQPQHF.

The chain recombines TRBV19 with TRBJ1-1; 8 bases agree with TRBD1. The CDR3 consists of 13 residues. With V trimmed by 8 bases and J by 1 base, 3 bases remained unmatched. Germline loops: CDR1 LNHDA, CDR2 SQIVND (reference sequence). The CDR3 nucleotides are TGTGCCAGTGGGGACAGGCCGAACACTGAAGCTTTCTTT. It is translated as CASGDRPNTEAFF.

The chain couples TRBV5-1 to TRBJ2-1, with D hard to call. The V gene's germline CDR1 is SGHRS and CDR2 YFSETQ. With 0 bases removed from V and 7 bases from J, the gap between germline ends came to 8 bases. The CDR3 loop spans 13 amino acids. The CDR3 sequence is CASSLGQANEQFF. CDR3 sequence (DNA): TGCGCCAGCAGCTTGGGTCAAGCGAATGAGCAGTTCTTC.

This clone was seen just once. The chain couples TRBV27 to TRBJ2-3; possibly TRBD1 for D (5 bases). The V and J ends lost 8 bases and 1 base respectively, with 16 bases between them. Germline V gene lookup returns CDR1 MNHEY and CDR2 SMNVEV (reference sequence). The CDR3 is 15 residues long. CDR3 nucleotide sequence: TGTGCCAGCCGTAACGTCAGGGAACGCACAGATACGCAGTATTTT. Amino acid sequence: CASRNVRERTDTQYF.

The chain employs TRBV2 and TRBJ2-3; the D is unclear. V lost 2 bases and J 2 bases, leaving 11 bases between the germline ends. Germline V gene data show CDR1 as SNHLY and CDR2 as FYNNEI. CDR3 size: 15 residues. CDR3 sequence reads: CASSESPLSTDTQYF. The CDR3 coding sequence is TGTGCCAGCAGTGAATCCCCGTTATCCACAGATACGCAGTATTTT.

This chain uses TRBV11-3 with TRBJ2-7; 7 nucleotides line up with TRBD1. With 4 bases clipped from V and 0 bases from J, the junction kept 6 bases outside the gene matches. Germline V lookup: CDR1 SGHNT, CDR2 YENEEA. The CDR3 consists of 15 residues. CDR3 sequence reads: CASSYRGQSSYEQYF. In nucleotides, the CDR3 is TGTGCCAGCAGCTATAGGGGACAGAGCTCCTACGAGCAGTACTTC. The complete variable domain, with remaining parts taken from reference TRBV11-3 and TRBJ2-7, reads EAGVVQSPRYKIIEKKQPVAFWCNPISGHNTLYWYLQNLGQGPELLIRYENEEAVDDSQLPKDRFSAERLKGVDSTLKIQPAELGDSAVYLCASSYRGQSSYEQYFGPGTRLTVT.

This chain joins TRBV30 and TRBJ1-5; maybe TRBD1 (5 bases). Germline V CDR1 and CDR2: GTSNPN, SVGIG (reference sequence). The length of the CDR3 is 13 residues. Trimming removed 7 bases from V and 4 bases from J, with 14 bases in between. The CDR3: CAFTHGGNQPQHF. The CDR3 DNA sequence: TGTGCCTTTACTCATGGGGGGAATCAGCCCCAGCATTTT.

This clone has only a few counts. The V and J genes are TRBV6-4 and TRBJ2-2, with no clear D. Germline V gene lookup returns CDR1 MRHNA and CDR2 SNTAGT. Trimming took off 3 bases at V and 3 bases at J, with 5 bases between the two ends. The CDR3 runs to 13 residues. CDR3 amino acids: CASSESDTGELFF. CDR3 nucleotide sequence: TGTGCCAGCAGTGAGTCTGACACCGGGGAGCTGTTTTTT.